Listed here are 25 T cell receptor beta chains from one sample, sequenced in a study of blood T cell repertoires in COVID-19. Method: immunoSEQ multiplex PCR; TCRdb's copy keeps in-frame clones and lacks some. The table includes roughly 430,000 clones, approximately 86% detected once. Sequenced: PBMCs or T cells enriched from blood (not recorded which). The source of these receptors is a woman aged 40 to 49 with acute COVID-19.

The chain couples TRBV5-1 to TRBJ2-3; 7 bases fit TRBD1. The V and J ends lost 4 bases and 5 bases, in that order; junction bases with no gene match: 10. CDR3 size: 15 residues. The germline CDR1 and CDR2 sequences are SGHRS and YFSETQ. This CDR3 is CASSPRDRVVDTQYF. In DNA, the CDR3 is TGCGCCAGCAGCCCCCGGGACAGAGTCGTAGATACGCAGTATTTT.

J is TRBJ1-2 and V is TRBV19, with 8 bases identical to TRBD1. The CDR3 covers 15 residues. The V gene end was trimmed by 6 bases and the J gene end by 7 bases; junction bases not matched to a gene: 13. CDR1 LNHDA and CDR2 SQIVND come from the germline V gene (reference sequence). CDR3 sequence reads: CASRRSGQGIGGYTF. In nucleotides, the CDR3 is TGTGCCAGTAGGAGATCAGGACAGGGCATCGGTGGCTACACCTTC.

The chain employs TRBV2 and TRBJ2-1; 7 positions match TRBD1. Trimming cost V 6 bases and J 2 bases; bases outside gene matches: 4. This CDR3 region has 14 residues. Germline V gene data show CDR1 as SNHLY and CDR2 as FYNNEI. Here the CDR3 reads CASRGDSPYNEQFF. The CDR3 DNA reads TGTGCCAGCAGGGGGGACAGCCCCTACAATGAGCAGTTCTTC.

This sequence joins TRBV7-9 and TRBJ1-2; D is possibly TRBD1 (5 bases). Trimming removed 3 bases at V and 2 bases at J, with 13 bases between. Per germline, CDR1 SEHNR and CDR2 FQNEAQ (reference sequence). This CDR3 contains 15 residues. The CDR3 DNA is TGTGCCAGCAGCTTTGGAGACAGACAAAACTATGGCTACACCTTC. Translation gives CASSFGDRQNYGYTF.

This chain links TRBV19 with TRBJ2-2; possible D gene TRBD2, 5 bases. Germline V gives CDR1 LNHDA, CDR2 SQIVND (reference sequence). The CDR3 has 16 amino acids. Deletions cut 3 bases from V and 2 bases from J, with 13 bases between. The CDR3 bases are TGTGCCAGTAGTATCGGGGTGATGGGAAACACCGGGGAGCTGTTTTTT. Translation: CASSIGVMGNTGELFF.

This chain links TRBV5-8 with TRBJ2-1; the match to TRBD1 covers 11 bases. Per germline, CDR1 SGHTS and CDR2 YDEGEE. This CDR3 region has 17 residues. After removal of 0 bases from V and 3 bases from J, the junction contained 5 bases not matched to a gene. CDR3 sequence reads: CASSLGGGTGGYNEQFF. The CDR3 DNA follows: TGTGCCAGCAGCTTGGGCGGGGGGACAGGGGGCTACAATGAGCAGTTCTTC.

This rearrangement joins TRBV4-2 to TRBJ2-5; 8 bases agree with TRBD2. V shed 0 bases, J shed 0 bases, and the junction held 9 bases outside the gene matches. CDR1 and CDR2 from the germline V gene are LGHNA and YNFKEQ. The CDR3 contains 18 residues. The DNA of the CDR3 is TGTGCCAGCAGCCAAGAGGGTCGGCGGGGGGCGTACCAAGAGACCCAGTACTTC. Amino acid sequence: CASSQEGRRGAYQETQYF.

V gene TRBV4-1 combines with J gene TRBJ1-6; a possible D gene is TRBD1 (5 bases). Looked up from germline, CDR1 is MGHRA and CDR2 is YSYEKL. The CDR3 loop spans 17 amino acids. V shed 0 bases and J shed 4 bases, with 13 bases lying between them. As DNA, the CDR3 is TGCGCCAGCAGCCAAGACCCGACAGTAAGGTATAATTCACCCCTCCACTTT. Amino acids: CASSQDPTVRYNSPLHF.

The chain links TRBV7-9 to TRBJ2-1; TRBD1 is a possible D gene (6 bases). The CDR3 consists of 16 residues. Germline lookup yields CDR1 SEHNR and CDR2 FQNEAQ (reference sequence). The V end was cut by 2 bases, the J end by 5 bases, with 16 bases between. The DNA for the CDR3 is TGTGCCAGCAGCTTAAATAGGGGGACAACACACAATGAGCAGTTCTTC. Translation gives CASSLNRGTTHNEQFF.

V gene TRBV4-2 combines with J gene TRBJ1-6; tentative D call: TRBD1 (5 bases). This CDR3 is 14 amino acids long. V gave up 0 bases and J gave up 7 bases, with 7 bases separating them. Germline CDR1 is LGHNA and CDR2 is YNFKEQ. CDR3 sequence reads: CASSQEGGNSPLHF. CDR3 nucleotide sequence: TGTGCCAGCAGCCAAGAGGGGGGAAATTCACCCCTCCACTTT.

About this clone: Other DNA sequences from this sample encode an identical CDR3 as well. The V gene is TRBV18, the J gene TRBJ2-1; the match to TRBD2 covers 14 bases. CDR3 length: 15 amino acids. CDR1 KGHSH and CDR2 LQKENI come from the germline V gene. After removal of 3 bases from V and 6 bases from J, the junction contained 1 base not matched to a gene. The DNA of the CDR3 is TGTGCCAGCTCACCCGGACTAGCGGGGGGCAATGAGCAGTTCTTC. Translating gives CASSPGLAGGNEQFF.

A single count supports this clone. This sequence joins TRBV9 and TRBJ2-5; D might be TRBD2 (6 bases). The CDR3 has 16 residues. Germline CDR1 is SGDLS and CDR2 is YYNGEE. Trimming took off 0 bases at V and 9 bases at J, with 21 bases between the two ends. The DNA of the CDR3 is TGTGCCAGCAGCGTAGACCCGAGTGCGGGGTCCCTTCCCCAGTACTTC. This translates into CASSVDPSAGSLPQYF.

CDR3 in DNA: TGTGCCAGCAGTGGGGACAGGGGCCGAGACCAGTACTTC. It yields the protein CASSGDRGRDQYF. J is TRBJ2-7 and V is TRBV2, with TRBD1 matching 10 bases. The CDR3 covers 13 residues. CDR1 SNHLY and CDR2 FYNNEI come from the germline V gene. Unmatched junction bases numbered 7, after V lost 4 bases and J lost 10 bases.

The chain uses TRBV24-1 and TRBJ2-1; TRBD1 agrees at 10 bases. Germline values: CDR1 KGHDR, CDR2 SFDVKD. The CDR3 is 17 amino acids. The V gene end was trimmed by 3 bases and the J gene end by 7 bases; junction bases not matched to a gene: 11. This chain's CDR3 is CATSDKGLGTGANEQFF. CDR3 nucleotides: TGTGCCACCAGTGATAAGGGTCTTGGGACAGGGGCTAATGAGCAGTTCTTC.

The chain combines TRBV20-1 with TRBJ2-3; TRBD1 matches 11 bases. The CDR3 spans 16 residues. From germline, CDR1 is DFQATT and CDR2 SNEGSKA (reference sequence). Unmatched junction bases numbered 6, after V lost 3 bases and J lost 1 base. CDR3 nucleotide sequence: TGCAGTGCTAGTACTGGACAGGGGGCAGGCACAGATACGCAGTATTTT. This gives the protein CSASTGQGAGTDTQYF.

J is TRBJ1-5 and V is TRBV30, with D maybe TRBD1 (5 bases). Trimming cost V 8 bases and J 6 bases, with 17 bases left between them. The CDR3 length is 13 residues. Looked up from germline, CDR1 is GTSNPN and CDR2 is SVGIG (reference sequence). DNA of the CDR3: TGTGCCGTCACGGGGGAAGCTGGTCAGCCCCAGCATTTT. As protein: CAVTGEAGQPQHF.

In DNA, the CDR3 is TGTGCCAGCAGTGAATTCTGGACAGAATACGATGGCTACACCTTC. Translating it yields CASSEFWTEYDGYTF. The chain recombines TRBV25-1 with TRBJ1-2; possible D gene TRBD1, 6 bases. The CDR3 extends over 15 amino acids. Germline CDR1 is MGHDK and CDR2 is SYGVNS. The V end was cut by 1 base, the J end by 6 bases, with 15 bases between.

CDR3 in DNA: TGCGCCAGCAGCCTTTATCCGGGACAGGGAAATGAAAAACTGTTTTTT. This gives the protein CASSLYPGQGNEKLFF. The chain combines TRBV5-1 with TRBJ1-4; 9 bases fit TRBD1. The J segment lost 5 bases and the V segment lost 4 bases, leaving 9 bases of the junction unmatched. Germline loops: CDR1 SGHRS, CDR2 YFSETQ. This CDR3 region has 16 residues.

The chain employs TRBV4-2 and TRBJ2-3; 9 nucleotides agree with TRBD2. Germline V gives CDR1 LGHNA, CDR2 YNFKEQ. This CDR3 spans 17 amino acids. Trimming cost V 0 bases and J 1 base; bases outside gene matches: 5. The CDR3 reads CASSQDRASGGTDTQYF. The CDR3, as DNA: TGTGCCAGCAGCCAAGATAGAGCTAGCGGGGGCACAGATACGCAGTATTTT.

This chain links TRBV20-1 with TRBJ2-5, with no clear D. Germline CDR1 and CDR2: DFQATT and SNEGSKA (reference sequence). The CDR3 totals 11 residues. The V end lost 7 bases, the J end lost 1 base, and 7 bases lay between the germline ends. This CDR3 reads CSVPVQETQYF. In DNA form, the CDR3 reads TGCAGTGTCCCTGTCCAAGAGACCCAGTACTTC.

The chain joins TRBV27 to TRBJ2-7, with 7 nucleotides matching TRBD2. J was trimmed by 5 bases and V by 0 bases; bases with no gene match: 7. Germline CDR1 reads MNHEY; CDR2 reads SMNVEV (reference sequence). This CDR3 comprises 15 residues. CDR3 bases: TGTGCCAGCAGTTTATCGGGAGGGAGGGAACACGAGCAGTACTTC. Translating gives CASSLSGGREHEQYF.

The chain carries TRBV19 and TRBJ1-1; D unresolved. With 3 bases removed from V and 2 bases from J, the gap between germline ends came to 4 bases. This CDR3 has 12 residues. Germline CDR1 LNHDA, CDR2 SQIVND (reference sequence). CDR3 in DNA: TGTGCCAGTAGTATCCCTAACACTGAAGCTTTCTTT. It specifies CASSIPNTEAFF.

This chain joins TRBV24-1 and TRBJ2-3, with D perhaps TRBD1 (6 bases). The V and J ends lost 1 base and 1 base respectively, with 11 bases between them. This CDR3 region has 16 residues. The V gene's germline CDR1 is KGHDR and CDR2 SFDVKD. This CDR3 is CATSDLGAGGTDTQYF. The CDR3 nucleotides read TGTGCCACCAGTGATTTAGGGGCAGGGGGCACAGATACGCAGTATTTT.

The chain is built from TRBV27 and TRBJ2-7; 9 positions agree with TRBD1. The V gene end was trimmed by 6 bases and the J gene end by 2 bases; junction bases not matched to a gene: 5. Looked up from germline, CDR1 is MNHEY and CDR2 is SMNVEV (reference sequence). The CDR3 sequence is 14 residues long. The CDR3 DNA follows: TGTGCCAGCAGCCCCGGACAGGGGACCTACGAGCAGTACTTC. It translates to CASSPGQGTYEQYF.

This chain links TRBV9 with TRBJ1-3, with 8 bases identical to TRBD1. CDR1 is SGDLS and CDR2 is YYNGEE in the germline V gene. Germline trimming cut 3 bases from V and 3 bases from J; bases unmatched to any gene: 8. There are 16 residues in the CDR3. In nucleotides, the CDR3 is TGTGCCAGCAGCGACTCCCAAGGGACAGGTGGAAACACCATATATTTT. This gives the protein CASSDSQGTGGNTIYF.